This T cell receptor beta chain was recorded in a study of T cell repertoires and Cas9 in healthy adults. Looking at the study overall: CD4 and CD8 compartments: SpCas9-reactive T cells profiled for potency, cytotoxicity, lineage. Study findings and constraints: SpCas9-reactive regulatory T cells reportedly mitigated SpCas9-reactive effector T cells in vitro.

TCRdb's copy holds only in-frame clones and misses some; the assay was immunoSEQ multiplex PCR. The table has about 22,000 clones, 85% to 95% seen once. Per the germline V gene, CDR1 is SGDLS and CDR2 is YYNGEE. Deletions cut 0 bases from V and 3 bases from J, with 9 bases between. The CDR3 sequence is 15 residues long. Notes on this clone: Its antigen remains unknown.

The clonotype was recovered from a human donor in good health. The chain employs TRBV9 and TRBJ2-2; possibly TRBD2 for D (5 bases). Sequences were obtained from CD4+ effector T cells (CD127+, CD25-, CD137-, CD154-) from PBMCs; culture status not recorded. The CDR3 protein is CASSVDPGYTGELFF. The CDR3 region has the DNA TGTGCCAGCAGCGTAGACCCGGGGTACACCGGGGAGCTGTTTTTT.